Described below is a single T cell receptor (beta chain) sequence and its context. Its target is not known. The data stem from a study of brain T cells in children with intractable seizures. General study points: Pre- and post-surgery blood differed in depth, so pre-surgery absences may be undersampling.

In germline, CDR1 is MDHEN, CDR2 SYDVKM. The CDR3 covers 15 residues. Deletions cut 3 bases from V and 3 bases from J, with 12 bases between. Repertoires were generated with immunoSEQ multiplex PCR, while TCRdb's copy carries only in-frame clones and drops some. The sample shows roughly 120,000 clones, 85% to 95% of them seen only once. The sequence was obtained from a boy younger than two with hemimegalencephaly and intractable seizures. The source was peripheral blood, collected at surgery. The V and J genes are TRBV28 and TRBJ1-5; a weak D match, TRBD1 (5 bases). The CDR3 is CASSFQGWNNQPQHF. The CDR3 bases are TGTGCCAGCAGTTTTCAGGGCTGGAACAATCAGCCCCAGCATTTT.